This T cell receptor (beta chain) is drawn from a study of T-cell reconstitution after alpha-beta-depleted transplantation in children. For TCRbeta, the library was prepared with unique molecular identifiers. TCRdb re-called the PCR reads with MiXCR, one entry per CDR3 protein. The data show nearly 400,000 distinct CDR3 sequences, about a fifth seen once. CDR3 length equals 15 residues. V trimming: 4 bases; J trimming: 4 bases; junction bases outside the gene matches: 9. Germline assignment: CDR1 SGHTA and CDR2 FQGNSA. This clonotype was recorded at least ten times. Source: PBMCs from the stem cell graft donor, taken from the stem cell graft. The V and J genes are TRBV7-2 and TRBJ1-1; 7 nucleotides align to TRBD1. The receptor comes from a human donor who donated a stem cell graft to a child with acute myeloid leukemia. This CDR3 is CASSSTQGVGTEAFF. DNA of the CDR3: TGTGCCAGCAGCTCGACGCAGGGGGTGGGCACTGAAGCTTTCTTT.